Each of the 30 T cell receptor beta chains below was sequenced from the same sample in a study of cytomegalovirus exposure and HLA in healthy donors. Researchers ran the PCR with 60 Vbeta and 13 Jbeta primers. The method was immunoSEQ multiplex PCR; TCRdb's version includes in-frame clones alone and lacks a portion of them. Here the sample spans a few hundred thousand clones, around 90% being singletons. The source material was PBMCs. The origin of the receptors is a girl aged 2-10 years in good health and CMV-seronegative.

Only one count was recorded for this clone. The chain employs TRBV5-1 and TRBJ2-7, with 7 bases fitting TRBD2. This CDR3 contains 17 residues. CDR1 is SGHRS, CDR2 YFSETQ, per germline. With 4 bases clipped from V and 3 bases from J, the junction kept 16 bases outside the gene matches. This chain's CDR3 is CASSGPGASGKVYEQYF. CDR3 DNA: TGCGCCAGCAGCGGGCCCGGGGCTAGCGGAAAAGTCTACGAGCAGTACTTC.

In the case of this clone: The same CDR3 also results from other DNA sequences found in this sample. The chain combines TRBV10-3 with TRBJ2-7, with 7 bases matching TRBD2. In germline, CDR1 is ENHRY, CDR2 SYGVKD. This CDR3 spans 14 amino acids. V gave up 5 bases and J gave up 3 bases; unmatched junction bases: 7. The CDR3 DNA reads TGTGCCATCAGTCCGGGGGGTCCAGTCTACGAGCAGTACTTC. Encoded protein: CAISPGGPVYEQYF.

The chain employs TRBV5-1 and TRBJ2-3, with TRBD2 matching 11 bases. Germline-derived CDR1 and CDR2 are SGHRS and YFSETQ. This CDR3 has 15 amino acids. The V segment lost 5 bases and the J segment 7 bases; nucleotides outside the gene matches: 9. CDR3 sequence (DNA): TGCGCCAGCAGACAAATAGCGGGGGGGCGATATACGCAGTATTTT. Amino acid sequence: CASRQIAGGRYTQYF. Complete variable domain (other parts from reference TRBV5-1 and TRBJ2-3): KAGVTQTPRYLIKTRGQQVTLSCSPISGHRSVSWYQQTPGQGLQFLFEYFSETQRNKGNFPGRFSGRQFSNSRSEMNVSTLELGDSALYLCASRQIAGGRYTQYFGPGTRLTVL.

V gene TRBV4-1 combines with J gene TRBJ1-1, with D perhaps TRBD1 (6 bases). Germline V gene sequence: CDR1 MGHRA, CDR2 YSYEKL. The CDR3 loop spans 13 amino acids. Trimming left V 4 bases short and J 6 bases short, with 12 bases between. The CDR3 nucleotides are TGCGCCAGCAGCCTCGGACAGTCGTCTGAAGCTTTCTTT. It translates to CASSLGQSSEAFF.

V gene TRBV4-1 combines with J gene TRBJ1-1; D is unresolved. The CDR3 spans 18 residues. Germline loops: CDR1 MGHRA, CDR2 YSYEKL. Trimming pared 0 bases from V and 5 bases from J, leaving 22 bases between. The CDR3 DNA is TGCGCCAGCAGCCAAGATAGTAGTAGGTTCAGGCAGATAACTGAAGCTTTCTTT. This codes for CASSQDSSRFRQITEAFF.

The chain has TRBV2 and TRBJ2-3; D is ambiguous. Deletions cut 6 bases from V and 3 bases from J, with 19 bases between. From germline, CDR1 is SNHLY and CDR2 FYNNEI. The CDR3 loop spans 16 amino acids. CDR3 residues: CASRGPPGSLTDTQYF. CDR3 nucleotides: TGTGCCAGCAGAGGTCCCCCCGGGTCGTTAACAGATACGCAGTATTTT.

As for this clone: Other nucleotide sequences in the sample specify the same CDR3. The J gene is TRBJ1-2, the V gene TRBV5-1; 7 nucleotides agree with TRBD1. The CDR3 has 13 residues. V lost 4 bases and J lost 2; bases outside the gene matches: 2. Germline V gives CDR1 SGHRS, CDR2 YFSETQ. The CDR3 protein is CASSLGQNYGYTF. CDR3 DNA sequence: TGCGCCAGCAGCCTGGGACAGAACTATGGCTACACCTTC.

In this sample, this clone turned up a few times. The CDR3 loop is CATSGGWGYTF. The CDR3 DNA reads as TGTGCCACTAGCGGGGGCTGGGGCTACACCTTC. The chain combines TRBV10-3 with TRBJ1-2; D is possibly TRBD1 (6 bases). The V gene lost 10 bases and the J gene lost 8 bases, with 14 bases spanning the gap. The CDR3 length is 11 residues. Germline-derived CDR1 and CDR2 are ENHRY and SYGVKD.

V gene TRBV7-8 combines with J gene TRBJ2-7; TRBD2 matches 11 bases. Looked up from germline, CDR1 is SGHVS and CDR2 is FQNEAQ. V dropped 5 bases and J dropped 0; count of bases not matched to a gene: 3. The CDR3 runs 15 residues. The CDR3 reads CASSHGTSGSYEQYF. DNA of the CDR3: TGTGCCAGCAGCCACGGGACTAGCGGCTCCTACGAGCAGTACTTC.

This chain connects TRBV30 to TRBJ1-4, with D uncertain. Trimming left V 4 bases short and J 10 bases short, with 10 bases between. The CDR3 totals 11 residues. Per germline, CDR1 GTSNPN and CDR2 SVGIG (reference sequence). CDR3 sequence: CAWTGLGKLFF. CDR3 in DNA: TGTGCCTGGACCGGACTAGGAAAACTGTTTTTT.

This chain's CDR3 is CASSLNRGAQPQHF. The CDR3 bases are TGTGCCAGCAGTTTAAATAGGGGTGCTCAGCCCCAGCATTTT. The chain has TRBV28 and TRBJ1-5, with D possibly TRBD1 on 5 matching bases. Per germline, CDR1 MDHEN and CDR2 SYDVKM. The ends were cut back, 2 bases at V and 6 bases at J, with 11 bases in the middle. The CDR3 is 14 residues long.

This chain uses TRBV19 with TRBJ1-5, with TRBD1 matching over 12 bases. The J segment lost 6 bases and the V segment lost 10 bases, leaving 10 bases of the junction unmatched. Germline V gene lookup returns CDR1 LNHDA and CDR2 SQIVND (reference sequence). The CDR3 runs 15 residues. CDR3 sequence: CATTRGQGAVQPQHF. CDR3 coding DNA: TGTGCCACCACCCGGGGACAGGGGGCTGTTCAGCCCCAGCATTTT.

The chain is built from TRBV19 and TRBJ2-7; a possible D gene is TRBD1 (6 bases). The germline V and J ends were trimmed by 5 bases and 7 bases, with 15 bases remaining between them. The CDR3 totals 13 residues. Germline CDR1 and CDR2: LNHDA and SQIVND (reference sequence). CDR3 sequence: CASSASPRGEQYF. CDR3 sequence (DNA): TGTGCCAGTAGTGCCTCCCCGAGGGGGGAGCAGTACTTC.

The chain employs TRBV9 and TRBJ1-6, with TRBD1 matching 11 bases. The CDR3 is 17 residues long. Germline loops: CDR1 SGDLS, CDR2 YYNGEE. After removal of 0 bases from V and 7 bases from J, the junction contained 6 bases not matched to a gene. The DNA for the CDR3 is TGTGCCAGCAGCGTAGATGGGACAGGGGGTCTGAATTCACCCCTCCACTTT. Its translation: CASSVDGTGGLNSPLHF.

The CDR3 protein is CSVEAVSGNTIYF. Here the CDR3 DNA reads TGCAGCGTTGAAGCGGTTTCTGGAAACACCATATATTTT. The chain links TRBV29-1 to TRBJ1-3; D unclear. Germline V gives CDR1 SQVTM, CDR2 ANQGSEA. The CDR3 is made up of 13 amino acids. Trimming took 1 base from V and 1 from J, leaving 5 bases between them.

The chain combines TRBV6-1 with TRBJ2-7; TRBD1 agrees at 7 bases. V was pared by 1 base and J by 2 bases, with 5 bases of the junction left unmatched. Germline assignment: CDR1 MNHNS and CDR2 SASEGT. The CDR3 has 15 amino acids. This CDR3 reads CASSEEDRTPYEQYF. DNA of the CDR3: TGTGCCAGCAGTGAAGAGGACAGGACCCCCTACGAGCAGTACTTC.

The chain recombines TRBV10-3 with TRBJ2-2, with 11 bases aligning to TRBD1. The CDR3 runs 14 residues. Unmatched junction bases numbered 5, after V lost 8 bases and J lost 6 bases. The germline V gene has CDR1 ENHRY and CDR2 SYGVKD. The CDR3 DNA follows: TGTGCCATCCTGGGACAGGGGGAGGCCGGGGAGCTGTTTTTT. This gives the protein CAILGQGEAGELFF.

A note on this clone: Other DNA sequences from this sample encode an identical CDR3 as well. This chain connects TRBV28 to TRBJ1-2; D is uncertain. Looked up from germline, CDR1 is MDHEN and CDR2 is SYDVKM. V was shortened by 5 bases and J by 2 bases, with 12 bases between the two germline ends. The CDR3 runs 14 residues. The CDR3 DNA sequence: TGTGCCAGCAGTCCTATGAGCGAGAACTATGGCTACACCTTC. It codes for CASSPMSENYGYTF.

The genes are TRBV7-8 and TRBJ2-7, with a possible D match to TRBD1 (5 bases). In germline, CDR1 is SGHVS, CDR2 FQNEAQ. Trimming removed 1 base from V and 5 bases from J, with 12 bases in between. CDR3 size: 14 residues. CDR3 amino acids: CASSLGQGAHEQYF. In DNA form, the CDR3 reads TGTGCCAGCAGCTTAGGGCAGGGTGCCCACGAGCAGTACTTC.

The V call is TRBV29-1, the J call TRBJ2-5, with 8 bases matching TRBD2. With 7 bases clipped from V and 4 bases from J, the junction kept 11 bases outside the gene matches. Germline V lookup: CDR1 SQVTM, CDR2 ANQGSEA. This CDR3 is built from 14 residues. DNA of the CDR3: TGCAGCGAAACCCTAGCGGGCGAGAGAGAGACCCAGTACTTC. This translates into CSETLAGERETQYF.

The chain combines TRBV2 with TRBJ1-1; TRBD1 agrees at 8 bases. Germline-derived CDR1 and CDR2 are SNHLY and FYNNEI. There are 13 residues in the CDR3. J was trimmed by 3 bases and V by 4 bases; bases with no gene match: 1. CDR3 residues: CASSVDRDTEAFF. The CDR3 DNA sequence: TGTGCCAGCAGTGTGGACAGGGACACTGAAGCTTTCTTT. The full variable domain, rest sourced from reference TRBV2 and TRBJ1-1, is EPEVTQTPSHQVTQMGQEVILRCVPISNHLYFYWYRQILGQKVEFLVSFYNNEISEKSEIFDDQFSVERPDGSNFTLKIRSTKLEDSAMYFCASSVDRDTEAFFGQGTRLTVV.

V usage is TRBV11-3 and J usage is TRBJ2-1; tentatively, D is TRBD2 (5 bases). Trimming pared 5 bases from V and 6 bases from J, leaving 20 bases between. This CDR3 region has 16 residues. Germline loops: CDR1 SGHNT, CDR2 YENEEA. CDR3 in DNA: TGTGCCAGCAGCCCCATTTTTGGGAGCGACCCCAATGAGCAGTTCTTC. This codes for CASSPIFGSDPNEQFF.

J is TRBJ1-3 and V is TRBV28; 9 bases fit TRBD1. After removal of 8 bases from V and 1 base from J, the junction contained 0 bases not matched to a gene. This CDR3 comprises 13 residues. In germline, CDR1 is MDHEN, CDR2 SYDVKM. CDR3 sequence reads: CASGTGSGNTIYF. The CDR3, as DNA: TGTGCCAGCGGGACAGGGTCTGGAAACACCATATATTTT.

The gene calls are TRBV6-1 and TRBJ2-4, with 7 bases matching TRBD1. V lost 3 bases, J lost 9 bases, and 8 bases stayed unmatched. CDR1 and CDR2 from the germline V gene are MNHNS and SASEGT. CDR3 length equals 14 residues. The CDR3 DNA reads as TGTGCCAGCAGTGAGAGGCAGGGGGTTTCCATTCAGTACTTC. Residues: CASSERQGVSIQYF.

The chain couples TRBV5-1 to TRBJ1-1, with D perhaps TRBD1 (6 bases). V lost 0 bases and J lost 3, with 12 bases in between. The CDR3 spans 15 residues. The germline V gene encodes CDR1 SGHRS and CDR2 YFSETQ. DNA for the CDR3: TGCGCCAGCAGCTTGGAGTGGGGGCGGGACACTGAAGCTTTCTTT. It encodes CASSLEWGRDTEAFF. The variable domain in full, with the rest retrieved from reference TRBV5-1 and TRBJ1-1, is KAGVTQTPRYLIKTRGQQVTLSCSPISGHRSVSWYQQTPGQGLQFLFEYFSETQRNKGNFPGRFSGRQFSNSRSEMNVSTLELGDSALYLCASSLEWGRDTEAFFGQGTRLTVV.

The chain couples TRBV27 to TRBJ1-1; D possibly corresponds to TRBD1 (5 bases). With 4 bases removed from V and 3 bases from J, the gap between germline ends came to 9 bases. This CDR3 is built from 13 residues. Looked up from germline, CDR1 is MNHEY and CDR2 is SMNVEV (reference sequence). The CDR3, as DNA: TGTGCCAGCAGTTATACAGGACACACTGAAGCTTTCTTT. This codes for CASSYTGHTEAFF.

The chain links TRBV9 to TRBJ2-3; 8 nucleotides line up with TRBD1. The V segment lost 0 bases and the J segment 5 bases; nucleotides outside the gene matches: 5. Germline V gene lookup returns CDR1 SGDLS and CDR2 YYNGEE. This CDR3 is built from 15 residues. CDR3 in DNA: TGTGCCAGCAGCGTAGGGGCACAGGGGGAAGATACGCAGTATTTT. It translates to CASSVGAQGEDTQYF.

The rearrangement joins TRBV11-2 to TRBJ2-7; no clear D gene. This CDR3 spans 11 amino acids. Trimming pared 5 bases from V and 3 bases from J, leaving 5 bases between. Germline V gene sequence: CDR1 SGHAT, CDR2 FQNNGV. CDR3 residues: CASSQDYEQYF. Written as DNA, the CDR3 is TGTGCCAGCAGCCAGGACTACGAGCAGTACTTC. The full variable domain, rest sourced from reference TRBV11-2 and TRBJ2-7, is EAGVAQSPRYKIIEKRQSVAFWCNPISGHATLYWYQQILGQGPKLLIQFQNNGVVDDSQLPKDRFSAERLKGVDSTLKIQPAKLEDSAVYLCASSQDYEQYFGPGTRLTVT.

The chain combines TRBV28 with TRBJ2-7; TRBD1 agrees at 8 bases. V trimming: 5 bases; J trimming: 2 bases; junction bases outside the gene matches: 11. The CDR3 is 16 residues long. Germline CDR1 is MDHEN and CDR2 is SYDVKM. CDR3 amino acids: CASSDGQGGRAYEQYF. The CDR3 DNA reads as TGTGCCAGCAGTGACGGACAGGGAGGAAGGGCCTACGAGCAGTACTTC.

This clone was found a few times. The genes are TRBV13 and TRBJ2-5; D remains ambiguous. The length of the CDR3 is 13 residues. V shed 5 bases and J shed 7 bases, with 14 bases lying between them. Germline CDR1 and CDR2: PRHDT and FYEKMQ (reference sequence). The chain's CDR3 is CASSISNPGTQYF. The CDR3 DNA follows: TGTGCCAGCAGCATCTCTAACCCGGGGACCCAGTACTTC.